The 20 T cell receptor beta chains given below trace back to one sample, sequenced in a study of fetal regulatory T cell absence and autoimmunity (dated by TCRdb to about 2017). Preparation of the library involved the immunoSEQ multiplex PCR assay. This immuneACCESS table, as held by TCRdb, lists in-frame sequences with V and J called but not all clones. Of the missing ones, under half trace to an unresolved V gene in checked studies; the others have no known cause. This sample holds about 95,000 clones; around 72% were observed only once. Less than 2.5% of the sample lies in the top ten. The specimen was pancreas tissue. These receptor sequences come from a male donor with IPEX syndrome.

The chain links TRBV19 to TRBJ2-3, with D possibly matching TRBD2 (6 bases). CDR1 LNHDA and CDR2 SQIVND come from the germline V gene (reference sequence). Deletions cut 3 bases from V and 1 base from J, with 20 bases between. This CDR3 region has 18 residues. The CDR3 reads CASSIGGDSPRGTDTQYF. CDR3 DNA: TGTGCCAGTAGTATCGGGGGAGACAGTCCCAGGGGCACAGATACGCAGTATTTT.

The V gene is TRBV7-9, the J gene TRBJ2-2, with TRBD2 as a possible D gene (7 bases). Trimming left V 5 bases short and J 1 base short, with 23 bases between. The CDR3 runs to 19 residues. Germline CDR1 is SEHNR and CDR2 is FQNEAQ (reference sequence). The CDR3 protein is CASSGGSGGPPVNTGELFF. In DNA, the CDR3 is TGTGCCAGCAGCGGCGGGTCGGGGGGCCCACCGGTGAACACCGGGGAGCTGTTTTTT.

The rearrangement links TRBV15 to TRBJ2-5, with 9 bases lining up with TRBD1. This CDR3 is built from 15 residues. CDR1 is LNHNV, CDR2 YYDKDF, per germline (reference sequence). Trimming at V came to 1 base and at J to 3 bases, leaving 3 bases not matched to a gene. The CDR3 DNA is TGTGCCACCAGCAGAGCGACAGGGGGGGAAGAGACCCAGTACTTC. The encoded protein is CATSRATGGEETQYF.

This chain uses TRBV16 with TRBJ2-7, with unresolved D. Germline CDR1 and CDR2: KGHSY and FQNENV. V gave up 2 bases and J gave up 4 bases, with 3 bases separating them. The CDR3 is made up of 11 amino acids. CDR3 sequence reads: CASSQEYEQYF. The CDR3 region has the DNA TGTGCCAGCAGCCAAGAATACGAGCAGTACTTC. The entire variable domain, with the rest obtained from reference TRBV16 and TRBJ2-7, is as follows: GEEVAQTPKHLVRGEGQKAKLYCAPIKGHSYVFWYQQVLKNEFKFLISFQNENVFDETGMPKERFSAKCLPNSPCSLEIQATKLEDSAVYFCASSQEYEQYFGPGTRLTVT.

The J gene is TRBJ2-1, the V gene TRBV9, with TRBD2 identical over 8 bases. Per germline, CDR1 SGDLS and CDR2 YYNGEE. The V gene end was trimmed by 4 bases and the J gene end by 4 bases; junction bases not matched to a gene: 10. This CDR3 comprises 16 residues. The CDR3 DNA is TGTGCCAGCAGCCCGACTACCGGGACTAGATACAATGAGCAGTTCTTC. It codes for CASSPTTGTRYNEQFF.

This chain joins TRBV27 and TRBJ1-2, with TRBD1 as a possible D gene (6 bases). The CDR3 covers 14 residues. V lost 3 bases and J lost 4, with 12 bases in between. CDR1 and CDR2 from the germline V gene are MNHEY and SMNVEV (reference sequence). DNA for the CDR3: TGTGCCAGCAGTTTCACAGGGACGGGCTATGGCTACACCTTC. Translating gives CASSFTGTGYGYTF.

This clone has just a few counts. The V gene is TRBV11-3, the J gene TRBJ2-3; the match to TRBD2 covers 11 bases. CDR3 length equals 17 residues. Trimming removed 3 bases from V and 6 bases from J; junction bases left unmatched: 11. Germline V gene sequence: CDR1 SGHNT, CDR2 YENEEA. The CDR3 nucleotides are TGTGCCAGCAGCTTCGGACTAGCGGGTTCTGCGGGGGATACGCAGTATTTT. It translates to CASSFGLAGSAGDTQYF.

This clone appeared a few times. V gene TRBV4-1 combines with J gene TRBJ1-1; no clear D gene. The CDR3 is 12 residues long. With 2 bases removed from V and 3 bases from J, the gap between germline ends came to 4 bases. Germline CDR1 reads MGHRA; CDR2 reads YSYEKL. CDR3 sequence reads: CASSQQDTEAFF. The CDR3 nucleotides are TGCGCCAGCAGCCAACAGGACACTGAAGCTTTCTTT.

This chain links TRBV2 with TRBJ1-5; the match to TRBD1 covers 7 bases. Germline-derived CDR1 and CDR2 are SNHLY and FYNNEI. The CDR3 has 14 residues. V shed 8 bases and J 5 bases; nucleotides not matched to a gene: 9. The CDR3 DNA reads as TGTGCCAGCCTAGGACAGGAGGGTGATCAGCCCCAGCATTTT. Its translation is CASLGQEGDQPQHF. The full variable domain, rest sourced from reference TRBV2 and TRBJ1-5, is EPEVTQTPSHQVTQMGQEVILRCVPISNHLYFYWYRQILGQKVEFLVSFYNNEISEKSEIFDDQFSVERPDGSNFTLKIRSTKLEDSAMYFCASLGQEGDQPQHFGDGTRLSIL.

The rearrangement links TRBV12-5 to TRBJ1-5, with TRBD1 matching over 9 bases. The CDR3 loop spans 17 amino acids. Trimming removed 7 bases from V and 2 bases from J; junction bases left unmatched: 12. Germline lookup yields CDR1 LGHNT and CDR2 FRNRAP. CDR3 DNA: TGTGCTAGTGCCGACCGCACAGGGGGCGTTGGCAATCAGCCCCAGCATTTT. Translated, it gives CASADRTGGVGNQPQHF.

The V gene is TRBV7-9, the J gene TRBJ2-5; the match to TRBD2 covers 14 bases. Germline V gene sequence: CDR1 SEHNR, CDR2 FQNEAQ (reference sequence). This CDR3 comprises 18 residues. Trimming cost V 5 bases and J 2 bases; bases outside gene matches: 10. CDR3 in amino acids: CASSPRLAGGPWQETQYF. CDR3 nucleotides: TGTGCCAGCAGCCCAAGACTAGCGGGGGGGCCATGGCAAGAGACCCAGTACTTC.

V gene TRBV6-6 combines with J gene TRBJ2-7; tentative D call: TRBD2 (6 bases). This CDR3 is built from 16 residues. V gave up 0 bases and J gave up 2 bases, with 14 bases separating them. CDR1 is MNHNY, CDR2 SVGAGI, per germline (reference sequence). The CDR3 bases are TGTGCCAGCAGTTACTCCTCGGCTAGCGTGACCTACGAGCAGTACTTC. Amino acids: CASSYSSASVTYEQYF.

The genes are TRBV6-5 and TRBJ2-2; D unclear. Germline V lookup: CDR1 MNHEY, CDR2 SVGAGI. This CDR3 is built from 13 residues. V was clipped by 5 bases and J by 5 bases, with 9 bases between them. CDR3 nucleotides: TGTGCCAGCAGTATCACTTGGACCGGGGAGCTGTTTTTT. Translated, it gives CASSITWTGELFF.

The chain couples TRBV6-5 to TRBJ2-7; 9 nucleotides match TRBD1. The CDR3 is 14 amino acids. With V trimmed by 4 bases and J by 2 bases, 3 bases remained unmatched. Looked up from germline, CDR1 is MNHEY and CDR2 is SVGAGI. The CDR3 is CASSWDRAAYEQYF. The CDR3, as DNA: TGTGCCAGCAGTTGGGACAGGGCCGCCTACGAGCAGTACTTC.

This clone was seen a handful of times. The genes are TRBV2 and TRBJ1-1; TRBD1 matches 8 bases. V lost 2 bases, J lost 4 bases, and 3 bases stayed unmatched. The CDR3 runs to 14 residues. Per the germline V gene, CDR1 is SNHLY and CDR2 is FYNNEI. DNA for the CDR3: TGTGCCAGCAGTGAATGGGACAGGCTCACTGAAGCTTTCTTT. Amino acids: CASSEWDRLTEAFF.

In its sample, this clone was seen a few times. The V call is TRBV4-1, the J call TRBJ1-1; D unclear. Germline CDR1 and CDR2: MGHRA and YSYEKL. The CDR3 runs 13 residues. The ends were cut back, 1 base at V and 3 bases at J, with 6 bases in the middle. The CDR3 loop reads CASSQGDHTEAFF. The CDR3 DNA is TGCGCCAGCAGCCAAGGGGATCACACTGAAGCTTTCTTT.

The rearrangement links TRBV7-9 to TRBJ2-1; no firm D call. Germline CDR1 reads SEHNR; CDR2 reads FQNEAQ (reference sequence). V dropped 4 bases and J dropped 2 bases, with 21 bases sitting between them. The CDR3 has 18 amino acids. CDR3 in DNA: TGTGCCAGCAGCTCTAGAGGTGGGGTTTGGGGAACCTACAATGAGCAGTTCTTC. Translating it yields CASSSRGGVWGTYNEQFF.

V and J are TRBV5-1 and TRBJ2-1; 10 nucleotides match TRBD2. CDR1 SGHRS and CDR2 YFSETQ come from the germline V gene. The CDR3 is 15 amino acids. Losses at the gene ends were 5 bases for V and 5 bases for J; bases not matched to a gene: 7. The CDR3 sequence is CASSPTSGHNNEQFF. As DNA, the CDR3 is TGCGCCAGCAGTCCGACTAGCGGGCATAACAATGAGCAGTTCTTC.

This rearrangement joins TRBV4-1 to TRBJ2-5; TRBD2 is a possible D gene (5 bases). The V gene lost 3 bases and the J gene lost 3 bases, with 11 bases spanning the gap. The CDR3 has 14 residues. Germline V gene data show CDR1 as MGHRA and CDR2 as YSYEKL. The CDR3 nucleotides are TGCGCCAGCAGCCACACCTGGGGAGAAGAGACCCAGTACTTC. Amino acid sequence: CASSHTWGEETQYF.

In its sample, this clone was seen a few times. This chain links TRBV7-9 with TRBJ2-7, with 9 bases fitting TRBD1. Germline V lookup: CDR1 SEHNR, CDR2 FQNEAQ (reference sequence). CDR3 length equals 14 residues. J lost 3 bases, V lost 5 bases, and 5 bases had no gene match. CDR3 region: CASSAGTGYYEQYF. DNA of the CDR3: TGTGCCAGCAGCGCCGGGACAGGGTACTACGAGCAGTACTTC.